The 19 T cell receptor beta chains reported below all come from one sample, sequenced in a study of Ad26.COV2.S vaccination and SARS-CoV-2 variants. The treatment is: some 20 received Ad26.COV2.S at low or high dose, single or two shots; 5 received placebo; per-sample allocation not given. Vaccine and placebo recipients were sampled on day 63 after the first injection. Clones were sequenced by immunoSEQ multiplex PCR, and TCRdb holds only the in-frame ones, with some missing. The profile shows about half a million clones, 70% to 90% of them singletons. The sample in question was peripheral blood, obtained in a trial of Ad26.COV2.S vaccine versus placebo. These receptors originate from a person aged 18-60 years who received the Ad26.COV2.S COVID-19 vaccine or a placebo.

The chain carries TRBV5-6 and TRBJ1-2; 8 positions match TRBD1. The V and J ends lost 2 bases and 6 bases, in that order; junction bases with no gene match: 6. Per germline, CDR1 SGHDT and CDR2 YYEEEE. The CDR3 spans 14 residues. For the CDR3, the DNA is TGTGCCAGCAGCTTTACAGGGGGTGGAGATGGCTACACCTTC. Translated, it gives CASSFTGGGDGYTF.

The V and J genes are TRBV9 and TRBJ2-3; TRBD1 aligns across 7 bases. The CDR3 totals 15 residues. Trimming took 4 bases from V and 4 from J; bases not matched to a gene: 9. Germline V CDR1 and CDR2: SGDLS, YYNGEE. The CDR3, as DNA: TGTGCCAGCAGCTCCCGGACAGGCGAGGCAGATACGCAGTATTTT. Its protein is CASSSRTGEADTQYF.

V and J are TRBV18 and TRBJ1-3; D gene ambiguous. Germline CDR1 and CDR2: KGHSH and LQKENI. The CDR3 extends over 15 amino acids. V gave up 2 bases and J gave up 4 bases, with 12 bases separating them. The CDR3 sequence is CASSPTEGKGNTIYF. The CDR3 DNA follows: TGTGCCAGCTCACCAACAGAGGGAAAAGGAAACACCATATATTTT.

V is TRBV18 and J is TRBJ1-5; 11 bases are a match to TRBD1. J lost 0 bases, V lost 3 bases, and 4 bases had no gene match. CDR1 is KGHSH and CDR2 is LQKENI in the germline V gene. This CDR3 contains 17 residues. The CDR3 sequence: CASSPGQGGYSNQPQHF. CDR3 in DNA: TGTGCCAGCTCACCGGGACAGGGGGGGTATAGCAATCAGCCCCAGCATTTT.

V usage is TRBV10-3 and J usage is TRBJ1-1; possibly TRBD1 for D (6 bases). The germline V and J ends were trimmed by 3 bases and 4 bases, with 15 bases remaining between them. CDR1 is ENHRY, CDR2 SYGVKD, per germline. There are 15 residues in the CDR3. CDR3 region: CAISDARTGLTEAFF. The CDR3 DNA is TGTGCCATCAGTGACGCACGTACAGGGCTCACTGAAGCTTTCTTT.

CDR3 loop: CSVETRQGHNYGYTF. In DNA form, the CDR3 reads TGCAGCGTTGAGACGAGGCAGGGTCATAACTATGGCTACACCTTC. The V and J genes are TRBV29-1 and TRBJ1-2, with a tentative D call TRBD1 (5 bases). The V end lost 3 bases, the J end lost 1 base, and 15 bases lay between the germline ends. CDR3 size: 15 residues. Germline lookup yields CDR1 SQVTM and CDR2 ANQGSEA.

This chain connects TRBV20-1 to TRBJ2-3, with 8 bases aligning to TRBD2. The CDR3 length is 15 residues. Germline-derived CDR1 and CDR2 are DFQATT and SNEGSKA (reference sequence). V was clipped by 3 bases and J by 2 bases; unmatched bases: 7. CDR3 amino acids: CSASSSRGDTDTQYF. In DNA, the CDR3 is TGCAGTGCTAGTTCCTCGCGGGGGGACACAGATACGCAGTATTTT.

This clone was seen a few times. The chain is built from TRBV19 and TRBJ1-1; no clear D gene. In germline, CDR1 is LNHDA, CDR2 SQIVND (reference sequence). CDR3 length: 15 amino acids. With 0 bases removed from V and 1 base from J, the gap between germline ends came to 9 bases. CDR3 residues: CASSIDPGSNTEAFF. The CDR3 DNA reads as TGTGCCAGTAGTATAGACCCGGGCTCGAACACTGAAGCTTTCTTT.

The CDR3 is CAWGSGNTIYF. The CDR3 DNA reads as TGTGCCTGGGGGTCTGGAAACACCATATATTTT. The chain has TRBV30 and TRBJ1-3; unclear D gene. V lost 5 bases and J 1 base, leaving 3 bases between the germline ends. There are 11 residues in the CDR3. Germline CDR1 and CDR2: GTSNPN and SVGIG (reference sequence).

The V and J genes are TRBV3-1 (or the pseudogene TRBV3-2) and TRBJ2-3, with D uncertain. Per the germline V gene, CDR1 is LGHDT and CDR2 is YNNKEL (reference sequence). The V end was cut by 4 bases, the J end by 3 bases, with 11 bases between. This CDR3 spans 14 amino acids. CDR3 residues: CASSPGQETDTQYF. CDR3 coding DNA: TGTGCCAGCAGCCCCGGTCAGGAGACAGATACGCAGTATTTT.

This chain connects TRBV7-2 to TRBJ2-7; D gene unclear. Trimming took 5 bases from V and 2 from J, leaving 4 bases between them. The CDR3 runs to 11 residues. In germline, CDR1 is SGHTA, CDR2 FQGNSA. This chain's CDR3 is CASSITYEQYF. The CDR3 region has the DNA TGTGCCAGCAGCATAACCTACGAGCAGTACTTC. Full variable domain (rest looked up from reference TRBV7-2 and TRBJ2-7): GAGVSQSPSNKVTEKGKDVELRCDPISGHTALYWYRQSLGQGLEFLIYFQGNSAPDKSGLPSDRFSAERTGGSVSTLTIQRTQQEDSAVYLCASSITYEQYFGPGTRLTVT.

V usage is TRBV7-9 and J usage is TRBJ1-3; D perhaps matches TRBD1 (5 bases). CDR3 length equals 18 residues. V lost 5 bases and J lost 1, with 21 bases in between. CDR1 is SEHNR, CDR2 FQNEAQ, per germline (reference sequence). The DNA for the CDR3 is TGTGCCAGCAGCCCAGCAGACAGCCTCTTTGGGTCTGGAAACACCATATATTTT. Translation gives CASSPADSLFGSGNTIYF.

CDR3 loop: CASSPSSGNTIYF. DNA of the CDR3: TGTGCCAGCAGTCCGAGCTCTGGAAACACCATATATTTT. The chain links TRBV9 to TRBJ1-3; unclear D gene. V was pared by 5 bases and J by 0 bases, with 6 bases between. Germline V gene data show CDR1 as SGDLS and CDR2 as YYNGEE. The CDR3 covers 13 residues.

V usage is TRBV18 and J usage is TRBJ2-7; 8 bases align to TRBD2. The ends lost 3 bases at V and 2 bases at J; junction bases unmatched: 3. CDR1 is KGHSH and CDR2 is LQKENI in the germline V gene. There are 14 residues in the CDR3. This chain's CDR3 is CASSPFGGAYEQYF. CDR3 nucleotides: TGTGCCAGCTCACCCTTCGGGGGGGCCTACGAGCAGTACTTC.

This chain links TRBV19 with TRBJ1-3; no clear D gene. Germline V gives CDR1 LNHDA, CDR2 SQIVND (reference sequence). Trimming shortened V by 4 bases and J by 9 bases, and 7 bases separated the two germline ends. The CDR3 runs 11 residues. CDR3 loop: CASSTRGTIYF. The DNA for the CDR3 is TGTGCCAGTAGTACCCGCGGCACCATATATTTT. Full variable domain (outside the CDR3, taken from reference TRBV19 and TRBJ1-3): DGGITQSPKYLFRKEGQNVTLSCEQNLNHDAMYWYRQDPGQGLRLIYYSQIVNDFQKGDIAEGYSVSREKKESFPLTVTSAQKNPTAFYLCASSTRGTIYFGEGSWLTVV.

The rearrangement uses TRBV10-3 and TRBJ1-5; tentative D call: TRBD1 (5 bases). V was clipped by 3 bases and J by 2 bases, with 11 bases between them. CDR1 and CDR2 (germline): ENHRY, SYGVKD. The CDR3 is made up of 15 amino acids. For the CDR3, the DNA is TGTGCCATCAGTGAACGGGGGGGAGGCAATCAGCCCCAGCATTTT. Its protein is CAISERGGGNQPQHF.

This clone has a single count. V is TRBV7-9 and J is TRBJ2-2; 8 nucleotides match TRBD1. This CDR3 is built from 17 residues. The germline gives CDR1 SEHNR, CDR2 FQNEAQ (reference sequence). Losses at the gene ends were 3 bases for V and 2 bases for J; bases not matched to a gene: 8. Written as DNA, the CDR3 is TGTGCCAGCAGCTTGGCTCCAGGGGGCGCAAACACCGGGGAGCTGTTTTTT. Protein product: CASSLAPGGANTGELFF.

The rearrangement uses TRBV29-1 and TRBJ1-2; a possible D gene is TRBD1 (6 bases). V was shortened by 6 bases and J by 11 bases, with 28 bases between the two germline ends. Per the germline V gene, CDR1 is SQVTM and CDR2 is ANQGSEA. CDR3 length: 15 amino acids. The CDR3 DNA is TGCAGCGTCGAAACGATACAGGGCGCGACTGGTCGGTACACCTTC. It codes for CSVETIQGATGRYTF.

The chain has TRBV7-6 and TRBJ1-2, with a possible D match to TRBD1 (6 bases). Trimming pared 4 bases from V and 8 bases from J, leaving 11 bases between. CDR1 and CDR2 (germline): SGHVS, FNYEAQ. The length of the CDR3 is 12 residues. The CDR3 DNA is TGTGCCAGCAGCTCAGGGGCGGACGGCTACACCTTC. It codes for CASSSGADGYTF.